This T cell receptor (beta chain) was identified during a study of shared T cell receptors in the human thymus. Germline V gene sequence: CDR1 MGHRA, CDR2 YSYEKL. The CDR3 spans 15 residues. Deletions cut 4 bases from V and 8 bases from J, with 20 bases between. Here immunoSEQ multiplex PCR was the method, and the copy in TCRdb shows in-frame clones only, minus some. Of more than 550,000 clones listed, around 85% were seen once; the top ten hold 0.008% to 0.011%. The data were also submitted as part of a second study, on human thymus T cells.

The V and J genes are TRBV4-1 and TRBJ1-2; D unclear. This TCR was recovered from a girl less than two years old with a congenital heart defect. The source material was thymocytes. The CDR3 loop is CASSRRADTAMGYTF. CDR3 nucleotides: TGCGCCAGCAGCCGACGAGCAGATACAGCTATGGGCTACACCTTC.